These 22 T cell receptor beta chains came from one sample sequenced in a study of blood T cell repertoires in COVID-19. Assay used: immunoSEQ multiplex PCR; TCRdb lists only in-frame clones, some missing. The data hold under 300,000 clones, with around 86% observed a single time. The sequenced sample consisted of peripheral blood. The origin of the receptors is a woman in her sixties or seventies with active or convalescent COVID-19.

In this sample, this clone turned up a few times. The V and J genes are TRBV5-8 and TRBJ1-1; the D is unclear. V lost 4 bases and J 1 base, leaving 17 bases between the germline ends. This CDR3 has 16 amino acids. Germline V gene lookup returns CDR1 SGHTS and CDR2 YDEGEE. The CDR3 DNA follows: TGTGCCAGCAGCCTCTCATGGGCAGGCCAGAACACTGAAGCTTTCTTT. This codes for CASSLSWAGQNTEAFF. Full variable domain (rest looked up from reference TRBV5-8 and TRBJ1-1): EAGVTQSPTHLIKTRGQQATLRCSPISGHTSVYWYQQALGLGLQFLLWYDEGEERNRGNFPPRFSGRQFPNYSSELNVNALELEDSALYLCASSLSWAGQNTEAFFGQGTRLTVV.

CDR3 bases: TGTGCCAGCAGCTTGACAGGCGCCAATCAGCCCCAGCATTTT. Encoded protein: CASSLTGANQPQHF. This chain uses TRBV3-1 (or the pseudogene TRBV3-2) with TRBJ1-5; possibly TRBD1 for D (6 bases). Germline-derived CDR1 and CDR2 are LGHDT and YNNKEL (reference sequence). Trimming removed 5 bases from V and 3 bases from J, with 11 bases in between. This CDR3 has 14 residues.

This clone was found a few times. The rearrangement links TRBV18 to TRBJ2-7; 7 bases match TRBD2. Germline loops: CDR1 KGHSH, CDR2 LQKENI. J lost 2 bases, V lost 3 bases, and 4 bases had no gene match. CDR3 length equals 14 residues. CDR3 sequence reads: CASSPGGSAYEQYF. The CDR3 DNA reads TGTGCCAGCTCACCCGGGGGGTCGGCCTACGAGCAGTACTTC.

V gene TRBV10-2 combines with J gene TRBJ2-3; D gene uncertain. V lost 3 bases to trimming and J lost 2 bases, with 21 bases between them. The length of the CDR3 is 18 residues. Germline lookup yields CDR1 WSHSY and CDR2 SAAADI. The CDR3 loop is CASSEFRSLQAPTDTQYF. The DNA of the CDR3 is TGCGCCAGCAGTGAATTTCGAAGTTTGCAGGCCCCCACAGATACGCAGTATTTT.

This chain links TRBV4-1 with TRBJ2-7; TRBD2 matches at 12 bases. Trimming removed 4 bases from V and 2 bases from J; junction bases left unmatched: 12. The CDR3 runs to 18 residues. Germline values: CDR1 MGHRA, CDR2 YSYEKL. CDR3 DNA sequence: TGCGCCAGCAGCCCCCGGGACAGGACTAGCGGGGCGCCCTACGAGCAGTACTTC. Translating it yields CASSPRDRTSGAPYEQYF.

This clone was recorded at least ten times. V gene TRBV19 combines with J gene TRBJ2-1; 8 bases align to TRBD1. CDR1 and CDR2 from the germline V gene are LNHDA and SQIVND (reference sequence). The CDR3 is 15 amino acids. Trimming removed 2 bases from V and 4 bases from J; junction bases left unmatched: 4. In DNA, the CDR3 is TGTGCCAGTAGTATATCCCGGACAGGGTACAATGAGCAGTTCTTC. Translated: CASSISRTGYNEQFF.

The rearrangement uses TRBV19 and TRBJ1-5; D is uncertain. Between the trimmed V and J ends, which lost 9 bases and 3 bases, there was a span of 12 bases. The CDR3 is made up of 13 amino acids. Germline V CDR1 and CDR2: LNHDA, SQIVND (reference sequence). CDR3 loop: CASKPSNNQPQHF. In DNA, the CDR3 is TGTGCCAGCAAACCTTCTAACAATCAGCCCCAGCATTTT.

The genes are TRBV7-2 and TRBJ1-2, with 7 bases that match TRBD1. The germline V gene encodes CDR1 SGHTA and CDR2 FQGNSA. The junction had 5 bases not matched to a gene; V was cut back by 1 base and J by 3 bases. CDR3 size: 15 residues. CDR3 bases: TGTGCCAGCAGCTTAGAGGGGGCGTCTCACTATGGCTACACCTTC. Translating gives CASSLEGASHYGYTF.

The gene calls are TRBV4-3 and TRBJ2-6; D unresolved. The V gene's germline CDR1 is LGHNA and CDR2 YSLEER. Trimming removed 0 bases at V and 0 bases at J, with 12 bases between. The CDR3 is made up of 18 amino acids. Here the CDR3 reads CASSQEPSRVSGANVLTF. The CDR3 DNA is TGCGCCAGCAGCCAAGAGCCGAGCCGGGTCTCTGGGGCCAACGTCCTGACTTTC.

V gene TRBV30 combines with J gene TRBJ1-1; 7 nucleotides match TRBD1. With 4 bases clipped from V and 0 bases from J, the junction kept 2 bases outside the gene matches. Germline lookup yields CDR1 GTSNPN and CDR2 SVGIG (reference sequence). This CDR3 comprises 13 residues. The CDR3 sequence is CAWTTGMNTEAFF. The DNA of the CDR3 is TGTGCCTGGACGACAGGGATGAACACTGAAGCTTTCTTT.

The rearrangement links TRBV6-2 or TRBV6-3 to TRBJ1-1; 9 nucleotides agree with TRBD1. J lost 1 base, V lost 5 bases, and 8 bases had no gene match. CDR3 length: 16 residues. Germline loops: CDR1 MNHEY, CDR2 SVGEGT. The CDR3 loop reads CASSPRDREENTEAFF. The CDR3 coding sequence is TGTGCCAGCAGTCCCCGGGACAGGGAGGAGAACACTGAAGCTTTCTTT.

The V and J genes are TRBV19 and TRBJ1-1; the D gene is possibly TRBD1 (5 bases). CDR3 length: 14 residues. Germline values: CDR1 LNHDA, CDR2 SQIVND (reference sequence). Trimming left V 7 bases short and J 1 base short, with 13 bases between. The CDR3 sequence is CASTLGATNTEAFF. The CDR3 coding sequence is TGTGCCAGTACCCTTGGGGCGACGAACACTGAAGCTTTCTTT. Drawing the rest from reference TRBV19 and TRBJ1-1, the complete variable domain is DGGITQSPKYLFRKEGQNVTLSCEQNLNHDAMYWYRQDPGQGLRLIYYSQIVNDFQKGDIAEGYSVSREKKESFPLTVTSAQKNPTAFYLCASTLGATNTEAFFGQGTRLTVV.

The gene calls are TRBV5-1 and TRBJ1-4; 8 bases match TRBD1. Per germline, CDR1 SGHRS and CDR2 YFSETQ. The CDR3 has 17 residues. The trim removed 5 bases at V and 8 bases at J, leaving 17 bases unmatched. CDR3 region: CASSQSPGGGGGEKLFF. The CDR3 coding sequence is TGCGCCAGCAGTCAGAGTCCAGGGGGCGGCGGAGGCGAAAAACTGTTTTTT.

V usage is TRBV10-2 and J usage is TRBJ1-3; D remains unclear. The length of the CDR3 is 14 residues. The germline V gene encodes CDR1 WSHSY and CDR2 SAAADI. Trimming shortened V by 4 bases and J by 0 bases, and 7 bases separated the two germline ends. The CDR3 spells CASSGVVSGNTIYF. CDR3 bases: TGCGCCAGCAGTGGTGTAGTCTCTGGAAACACCATATATTTT.

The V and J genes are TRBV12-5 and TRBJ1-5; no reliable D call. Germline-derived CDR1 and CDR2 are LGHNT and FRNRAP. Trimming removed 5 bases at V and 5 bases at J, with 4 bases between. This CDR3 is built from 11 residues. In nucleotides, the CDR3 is TGTGCTAGTGGTCTCCATCAGCCCCAGCATTTT. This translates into CASGLHQPQHF.

The CDR3 sequence is CAWSVRAGGQVDTQYF. CDR3 DNA: TGTGCCTGGAGTGTACGGGCGGGGGGGCAGGTAGATACGCAGTATTTT. The rearrangement uses TRBV30 and TRBJ2-3, with TRBD2 matching 9 bases. The V and J ends lost 0 bases and 5 bases, in that order; junction bases with no gene match: 9. The CDR3 is made up of 16 amino acids. Germline V gene sequence: CDR1 GTSNPN, CDR2 SVGIG (reference sequence).

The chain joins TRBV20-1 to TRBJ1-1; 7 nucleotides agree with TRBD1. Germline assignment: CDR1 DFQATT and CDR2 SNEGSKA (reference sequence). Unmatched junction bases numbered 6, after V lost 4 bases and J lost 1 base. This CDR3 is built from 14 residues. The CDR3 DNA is TGCAGTGCTATTGAACAGGGGACGAACACTGAAGCTTTCTTT. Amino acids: CSAIEQGTNTEAFF.

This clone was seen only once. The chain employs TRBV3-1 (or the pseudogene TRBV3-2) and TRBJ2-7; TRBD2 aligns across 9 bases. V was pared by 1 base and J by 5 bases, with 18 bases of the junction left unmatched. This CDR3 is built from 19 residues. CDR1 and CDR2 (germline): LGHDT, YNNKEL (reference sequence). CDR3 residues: CASSQVFVWGAGGINEQYF. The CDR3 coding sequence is TGTGCCAGCAGCCAAGTCTTTGTGTGGGGAGCGGGGGGTATCAACGAGCAGTACTTC.

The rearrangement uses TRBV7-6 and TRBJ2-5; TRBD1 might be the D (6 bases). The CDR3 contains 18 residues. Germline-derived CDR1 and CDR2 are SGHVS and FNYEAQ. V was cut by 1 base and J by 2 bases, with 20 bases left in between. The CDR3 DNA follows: TGTGCCAGCAGCTTAGGTCCCCCGGGGACACCAAGACAAGAGACCCAGTACTTC. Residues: CASSLGPPGTPRQETQYF.

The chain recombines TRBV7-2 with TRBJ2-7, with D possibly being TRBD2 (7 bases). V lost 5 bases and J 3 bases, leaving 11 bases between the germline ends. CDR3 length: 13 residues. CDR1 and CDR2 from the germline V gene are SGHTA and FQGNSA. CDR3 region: CASSGGARYEQYF. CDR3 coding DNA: TGTGCCAGCAGCGGGGGGGCGCGCTACGAGCAGTACTTC.

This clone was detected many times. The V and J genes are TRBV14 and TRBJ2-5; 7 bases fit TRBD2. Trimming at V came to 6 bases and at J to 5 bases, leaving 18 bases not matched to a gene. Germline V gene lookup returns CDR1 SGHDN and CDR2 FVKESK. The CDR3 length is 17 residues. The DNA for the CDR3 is TGTGCCAGCAGTCAGAGGGCTAGCGGTAGGGCCCCCGAGACCCAGTACTTC. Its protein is CASSQRASGRAPETQYF.

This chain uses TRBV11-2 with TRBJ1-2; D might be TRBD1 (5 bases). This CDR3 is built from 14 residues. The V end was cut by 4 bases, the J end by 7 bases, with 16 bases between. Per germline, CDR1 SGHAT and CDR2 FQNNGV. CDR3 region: CASSSQRGGTGYTF. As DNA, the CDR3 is TGTGCCAGCAGCTCCCAGCGGGGGGGAACTGGCTACACCTTC.